This T cell receptor beta chain is from a study of T cell responses to AZD1222 COVID-19 vaccine. Germline V gives CDR1 MDHEN, CDR2 SYDVKM. Trimming took 1 base from V and 0 from J, leaving 7 bases between them. The CDR3 is 16 amino acids. The table came from immunoSEQ multiplex PCR; TCRdb's copy has only in-frame clones and leaves some out. The sample holds about 82,000 clones, over 75% seen once. The chain joins TRBV28 to TRBJ1-6; unclear D gene. The TCR comes from an adult who received the AZD1222 COVID-19 vaccine. The specimen comprised peripheral blood, sampled 28 days after the second AZD1222 dose. CDR3 region: CASSLLGSSYNSPLHF. In DNA, the CDR3 is TGTGCCAGCAGTTTATTGGGTAGCTCCTATAATTCACCCCTCCACTTT.